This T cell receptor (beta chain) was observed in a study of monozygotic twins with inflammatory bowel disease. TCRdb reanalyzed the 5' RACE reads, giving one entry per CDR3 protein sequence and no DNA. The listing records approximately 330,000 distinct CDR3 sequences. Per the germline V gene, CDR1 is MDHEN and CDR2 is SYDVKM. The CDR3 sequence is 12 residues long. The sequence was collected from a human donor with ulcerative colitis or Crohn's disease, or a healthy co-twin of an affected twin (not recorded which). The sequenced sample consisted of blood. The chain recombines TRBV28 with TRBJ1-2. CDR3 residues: CASTPPAGGYTF.